The rows below give T cell receptor beta chains drawn from one sample of a study of neurological immune-mediated disorders. TCRdb reanalysed the 5' RACE reads using MiXCR and keeps one entry per CDR3 protein. The data contain about 58,000 distinct CDR3 sequences, 3% to 3.5% of them singletons. The sequenced sample was PBMCs. These TCRs come from a woman aged 55-69 years with multiple sclerosis. Both conserved end residues are trimmed from each CDR3.

>TRBJ2-1|TRBV5-1
ASSLGPAVEYNEQF
>TRBJ1-5|TRBV7-8
ASSLRVFQPQH
>TRBJ1-3|TRBV6-5
ASKPGQAGNTIY
>TRBJ1-4|TRBV5-1
ASSLEGSSIGEKLF
>TRBJ2-1|TRBV20-1
SARTPAYNEQF
>TRBJ1-2|TRBV5-6
ASSVTGVGYT
>TRBJ1-5|TRBV2
ASSEGTDRSLNQPQH
>TRBJ2-3|TRBV7-6
ASTPGTRADTQY
>TRBJ2-1|TRBV20-1
SARVASGSSYNEQF
>TRBJ2-1|TRBV20-1
SATVSSGIFNEQF
>TRBJ1-1|TRBV18
ASSSTGTVNTEAF
>TRBJ2-6|TRBV20-1
SARENGASGANVLT
>TRBJ1-2|TRBV7-2
ASSLAGTGLYGYT
>TRBJ1-2|TRBV3-1
ASSQDQRYT
>TRBJ2-3|TRBV12-3/TRBV12-4
ASSPGRSTDTQY
>TRBJ2-7|TRBV20-1
SARSATSGTYEQY
>TRBJ2-1|TRBV5-1
ASSLRTSGGANEQF
>TRBJ2-3|TRBV7-9
ALDRGTDTQY
>TRBJ1-5|TRBV20-1
SASQGRGKPQH
>TRBJ2-3|TRBV27
ASSSLAGGPSTDTQY
>TRBJ2-5|TRBV2
ASNGQGVRSQY
>TRBJ2-5|TRBV20-1
SARLETQY
>TRBJ1-5|TRBV5-1
ASSKTGNQPQH
>TRBJ2-1|TRBV7-7
ASSLSVVAYNEQF